This T cell receptor beta chain was recovered during a study of T cell repertoires in cytomegalovirus infection. As for the study in general: Through public TCR beta signatures, both CMV infection and matching HLA type were indicated.

The CDR3 consists of 15 residues. The junction had 3 bases not matched to a gene; V was cut back by 2 bases and J by 1 base. Germline V gives CDR1 MDHEN, CDR2 SYDVKM. This clonotype was detected a few times. Its specificity is not known. One entry per CDR3 protein, called by TCRdb with MiXCR from the reads. Of roughly 500,000 distinct CDR3 sequences detected, approximately 40% appear once; the ten largest clones hold around 45%. The sequences come from cultured PBMCs, collected from culture after CMV antigen stimulation. The chain recombines TRBV28 with TRBJ2-3; 7 bases fit TRBD1. The source is a human donor in good health (CMV status not recorded). Some clones in this sample may be carry-over from other donors' samples. CDR3 sequence: CASSLTTGGTDTQYF. In DNA form, the CDR3 reads TGTGCCAGCAGTTTAACAACAGGGGGCACAGATACGCAGTATTTT. The variable domain in full, completed from reference TRBV28 and TRBJ2-3, reads DVKVTQSSRYLVKRTGEKVFLECVQDMDHENMFWYRQDPGLGLRLIYFSYDVKMKEKGDIPEGYSVSREKKERFSLILESASTNQTSMYLCASSLTTGGTDTQYFGPGTRLTVL.